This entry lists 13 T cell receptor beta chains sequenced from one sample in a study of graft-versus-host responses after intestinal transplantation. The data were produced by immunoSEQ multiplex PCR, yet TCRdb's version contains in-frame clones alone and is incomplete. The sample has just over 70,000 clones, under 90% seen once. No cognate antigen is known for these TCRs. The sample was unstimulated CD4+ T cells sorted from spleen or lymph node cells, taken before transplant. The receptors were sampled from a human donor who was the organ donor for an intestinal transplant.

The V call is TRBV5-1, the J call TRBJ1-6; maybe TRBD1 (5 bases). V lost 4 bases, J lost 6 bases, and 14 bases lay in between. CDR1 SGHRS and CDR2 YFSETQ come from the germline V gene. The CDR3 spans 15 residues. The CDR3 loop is CASSPSGSSNSPLHF. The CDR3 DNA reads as TGCGCCAGCAGCCCGTCAGGGTCGAGTAATTCACCCCTCCACTTT.

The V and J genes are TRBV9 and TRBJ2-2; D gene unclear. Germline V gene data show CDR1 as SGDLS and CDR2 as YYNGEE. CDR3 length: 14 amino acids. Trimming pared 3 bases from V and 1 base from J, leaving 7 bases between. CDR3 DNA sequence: TGTGCCAGCAGCGCACTAAAGAACACCGGGGAGCTGTTTTTT. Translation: CASSALKNTGELFF.

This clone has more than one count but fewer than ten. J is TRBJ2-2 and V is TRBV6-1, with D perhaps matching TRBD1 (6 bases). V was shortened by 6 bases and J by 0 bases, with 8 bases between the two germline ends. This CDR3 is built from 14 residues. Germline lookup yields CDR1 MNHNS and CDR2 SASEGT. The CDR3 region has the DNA TGTGCCAGCAGCCGGACAGCGAACACCGGGGAGCTGTTTTTT. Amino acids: CASSRTANTGELFF.

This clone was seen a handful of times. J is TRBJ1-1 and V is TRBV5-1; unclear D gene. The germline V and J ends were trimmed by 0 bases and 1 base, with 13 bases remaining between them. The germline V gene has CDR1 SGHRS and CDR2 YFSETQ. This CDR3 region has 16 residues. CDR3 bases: TGCGCCAGCAGCTTGGCTAGTGCGGCCCAGAACACTGAAGCTTTCTTT. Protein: CASSLASAAQNTEAFF.

The CDR3 sequence: CASSPLSGTGRSPLHF. DNA for the CDR3: TGTGCCAGCAGCCCGCTCTCCGGGACAGGTCGATCACCCCTCCACTTT. The chain combines TRBV28 with TRBJ1-6; 8 bases match TRBD1. The CDR3 has 16 amino acids. The ends lost 6 bases at V and 10 bases at J; junction bases unmatched: 14. The germline V gene encodes CDR1 MDHEN and CDR2 SYDVKM.

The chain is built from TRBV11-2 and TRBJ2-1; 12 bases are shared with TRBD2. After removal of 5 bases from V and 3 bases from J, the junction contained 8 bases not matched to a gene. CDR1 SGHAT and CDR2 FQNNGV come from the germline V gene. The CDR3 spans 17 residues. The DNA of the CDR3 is TGTGCCAGCAGCAAGACTAGCGGGGGACCCCTCTACAATGAGCAGTTCTTC. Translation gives CASSKTSGGPLYNEQFF.

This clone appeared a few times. CDR3 sequence (DNA): TGTGCCAGCAGGTCCGGGACTCTAAATTCACCCCTCCACTTT. The encoded protein is CASRSGTLNSPLHF. The chain recombines TRBV28 with TRBJ1-6, with D tentatively TRBD1 (5 bases). Germline V gene lookup returns CDR1 MDHEN and CDR2 SYDVKM. This CDR3 comprises 14 residues. V shed 6 bases and J shed 7 bases, with 13 bases lying between them.

Here the CDR3 DNA reads TGTGCCAGTAGTACCAACCTCAGGGGCACTGAAGCTTTCTTT. It translates to CASSTNLRGTEAFF. This chain joins TRBV19 and TRBJ1-1, with a possible D match to TRBD1 (6 bases). The germline gives CDR1 LNHDA, CDR2 SQIVND (reference sequence). Trimming removed 4 bases from V and 4 bases from J, with 13 bases in between. The CDR3 has 14 amino acids.

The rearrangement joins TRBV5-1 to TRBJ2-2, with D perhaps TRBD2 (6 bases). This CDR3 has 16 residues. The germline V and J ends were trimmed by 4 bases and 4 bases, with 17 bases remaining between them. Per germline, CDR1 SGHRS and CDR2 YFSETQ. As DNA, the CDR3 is TGCGCCAGCAGCACCCGCATGGGGGGACCCACCGGGGAGCTGTTTTTT. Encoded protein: CASSTRMGGPTGELFF.

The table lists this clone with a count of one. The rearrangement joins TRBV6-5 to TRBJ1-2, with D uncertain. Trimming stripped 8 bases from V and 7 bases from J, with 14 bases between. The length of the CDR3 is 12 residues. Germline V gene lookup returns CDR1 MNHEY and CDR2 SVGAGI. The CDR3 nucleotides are TGTGCCAGCTATAAATTTGGGAGTGGCTACACCTTC. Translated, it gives CASYKFGSGYTF.

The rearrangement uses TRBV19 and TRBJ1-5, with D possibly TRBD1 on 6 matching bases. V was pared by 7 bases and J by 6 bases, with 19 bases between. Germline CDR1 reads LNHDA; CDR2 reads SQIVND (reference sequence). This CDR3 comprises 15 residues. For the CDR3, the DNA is TGTGCCAGTAAGGATTGGGACAACGCAGGTCAGCCCCAGCATTTT. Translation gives CASKDWDNAGQPQHF.

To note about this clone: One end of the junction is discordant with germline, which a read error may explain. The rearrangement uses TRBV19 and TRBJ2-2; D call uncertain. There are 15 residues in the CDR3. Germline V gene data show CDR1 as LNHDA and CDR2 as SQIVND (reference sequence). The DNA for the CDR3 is TGTGCCAGTAGCATAGAAGAGTTGAGCACCGGGGAGCTGTTTTTT. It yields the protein CASSIEELSTGELFF.

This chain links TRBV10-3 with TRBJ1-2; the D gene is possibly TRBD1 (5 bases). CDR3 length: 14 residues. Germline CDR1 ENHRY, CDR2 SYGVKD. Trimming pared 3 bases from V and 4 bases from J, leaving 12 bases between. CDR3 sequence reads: CAISDSWGPYGYTF. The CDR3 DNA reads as TGTGCCATCAGTGATTCTTGGGGCCCCTATGGCTACACCTTC.